The T cell receptor (beta chain) described here comes from a study of cytomegalovirus exposure and HLA in healthy donors. Study details: Unique TCRs from HLA-typed donors, roughly 89 million of them, were held in an early data release. Study findings and constraints: A missense DCLRE1C variant was associated with V- and J-gene trimming of TCR beta chains in a later analysis, and an independent cohort replicated the association.

This CDR3 is 15 amino acids long. Trimming at V came to 6 bases and at J to 9 bases, leaving 11 bases not matched to a gene. CDR1 is MNHEY and CDR2 is SVGAGI in the germline V gene. A word on this clone: Its antigen is not identified.

It was with 60 Vbeta and 13 Jbeta primers that the PCR ran. Profiled with immunoSEQ multiplex PCR; TCRdb holds only in-frame clones, not every one. In the table there are over 100,000 clones, about four fifths of which are singletons. The origin of this receptor is a young woman in good health and CMV-seronegative. The rearrangement uses TRBV6-5 and TRBJ2-1; 10 nucleotides align to TRBD2. The sequencing input was PBMCs. CDR3 region: CASSPPSGRISEQFF. For the CDR3, the DNA is TGTGCCAGCAGCCCTCCTAGCGGGAGAATCAGTGAGCAGTTCTTC.